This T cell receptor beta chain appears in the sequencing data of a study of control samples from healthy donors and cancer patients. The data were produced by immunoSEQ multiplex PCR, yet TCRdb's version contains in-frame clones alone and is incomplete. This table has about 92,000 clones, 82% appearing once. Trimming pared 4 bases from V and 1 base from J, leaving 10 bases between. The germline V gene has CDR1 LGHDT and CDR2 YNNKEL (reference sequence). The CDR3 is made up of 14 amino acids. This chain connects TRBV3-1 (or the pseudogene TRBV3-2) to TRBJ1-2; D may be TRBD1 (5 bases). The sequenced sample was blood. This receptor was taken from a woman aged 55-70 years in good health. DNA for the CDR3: TGTGCCAGCAGCCCGGGGCCTCATAACTATGGCTACACCTTC. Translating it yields CASSPGPHNYGYTF.